The text below deals with one T cell receptor (beta chain). The V gene's germline CDR1 is MGHRA and CDR2 YSYEKL. Germline trimming cut 3 bases from V and 3 bases from J; bases unmatched to any gene: 11. The CDR3 consists of 18 residues. The data were obtained in a study of cytomegalovirus exposure and HLA in healthy donors. Researchers ran the PCR with 60 Vbeta and 13 Jbeta primers. Here immunoSEQ multiplex PCR was the method, and the copy in TCRdb shows in-frame clones only, minus some. The repertoire consists of under 200,000 clones, with 65% to 85% occurring once and the leading ten covering 4.5%. The V and J genes are TRBV4-1 and TRBJ2-1; TRBD2 matches at 10 bases. The sample comprised PBMCs. The TCR comes from a woman aged 45 to 65 in good health and CMV-seropositive. This CDR3 reads CASSQPPGLASGYNEQFF. The CDR3 DNA sequence: TGCGCCAGCAGCCAGCCCCCGGGACTAGCGTCGGGCTACAATGAGCAGTTCTTC.